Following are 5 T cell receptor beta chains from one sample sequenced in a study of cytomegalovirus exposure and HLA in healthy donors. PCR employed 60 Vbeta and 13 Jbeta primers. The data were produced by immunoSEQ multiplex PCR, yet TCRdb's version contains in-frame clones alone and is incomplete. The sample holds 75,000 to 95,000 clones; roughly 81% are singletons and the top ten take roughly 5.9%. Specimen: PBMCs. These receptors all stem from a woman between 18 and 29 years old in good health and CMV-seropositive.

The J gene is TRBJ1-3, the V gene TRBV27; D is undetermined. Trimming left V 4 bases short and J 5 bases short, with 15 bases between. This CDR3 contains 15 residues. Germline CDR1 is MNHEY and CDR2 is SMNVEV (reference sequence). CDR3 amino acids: CASSSLGVLRNTIYF. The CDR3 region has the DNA TGTGCCAGCAGTTCACTCGGGGTTTTGCGAAACACCATATATTTT.

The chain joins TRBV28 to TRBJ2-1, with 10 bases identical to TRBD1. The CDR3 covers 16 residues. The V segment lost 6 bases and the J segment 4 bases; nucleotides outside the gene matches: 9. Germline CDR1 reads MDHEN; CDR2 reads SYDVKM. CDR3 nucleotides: TGTGCCAGCAGATCCGGGACAGGGGTAGGGTACAATGAGCAGTTCTTC. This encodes CASRSGTGVGYNEQFF.

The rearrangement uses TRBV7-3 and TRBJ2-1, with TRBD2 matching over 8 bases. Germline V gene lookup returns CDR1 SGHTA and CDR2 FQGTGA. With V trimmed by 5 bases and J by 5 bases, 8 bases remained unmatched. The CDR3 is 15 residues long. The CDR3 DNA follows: TGTGCCAGCAGCCCCCGCAGCGGGAGCAACAATGAGCAGTTCTTC. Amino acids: CASSPRSGSNNEQFF.

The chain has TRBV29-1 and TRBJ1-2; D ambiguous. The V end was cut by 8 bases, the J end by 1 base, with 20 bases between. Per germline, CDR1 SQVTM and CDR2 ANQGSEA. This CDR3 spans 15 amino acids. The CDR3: CSPRQPTNYNYGYTF. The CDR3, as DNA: TGCAGCCCGCGGCAGCCAACGAACTATAACTATGGCTACACCTTC.

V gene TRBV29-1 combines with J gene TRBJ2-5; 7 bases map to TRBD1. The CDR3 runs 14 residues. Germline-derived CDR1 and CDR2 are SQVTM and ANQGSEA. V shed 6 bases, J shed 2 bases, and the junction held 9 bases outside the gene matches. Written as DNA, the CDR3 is TGCAGCGTGGGCTGGACAGGAATACAAGAGACCCAGTACTTC. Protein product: CSVGWTGIQETQYF.